The 10 T cell receptor beta chains below were found in one sample sequenced in a study of T cell repertoires in cytomegalovirus infection. In TCRdb, the reads were re-called with MiXCR into one record per CDR3 protein. The sample has 680,000 or so distinct CDR3 sequences; around a third are singletons. The antigens for these receptors are not known. The sequencing used cultured PBMCs, collected from culture after CMV antigen stimulation. The receptors were gathered from a human donor in good health (CMV status not recorded). Some clones in this sample may be carry-over from other donors' samples.

The rearrangement joins TRBV10-3 to TRBJ2-5; D may match TRBD1 or TRBD2 (5 bases each). Trimming removed 6 bases from V and 0 bases from J, with 11 bases in between. The germline gives CDR1 ENHRY, CDR2 SYGVKD. This CDR3 comprises 14 residues. CDR3 amino acids: CAIRPGTDQETQYF. The CDR3 DNA sequence: TGTGCCATCAGACCCGGGACCGACCAAGAGACCCAGTACTTC.

This clonotype was seen once. The V and J genes are TRBV2 and TRBJ2-1; D is ambiguous. Germline values: CDR1 SNHLY, CDR2 FYNNEI. The CDR3 has 12 residues. V was cut by 6 bases and J by 4 bases, with 7 bases left in between. Written as DNA, the CDR3 is TGTGCCAGCAGCGACTTATACAATGAGCAGTTCTTC. Encoded protein: CASSDLYNEQFF.

This chain connects TRBV6-2 or TRBV6-3 to TRBJ2-2, with no clear D. CDR3 length equals 12 residues. V lost 6 bases, J lost 6 bases, and 8 bases lay in between. CDR1 is MNHEY, CDR2 SVGEGT, per germline. CDR3 sequence reads: CASRPRPGELFF. In DNA, the CDR3 is TGTGCCAGCAGACCCCGCCCCGGGGAGCTGTTTTTT.

The CDR3 sequence is CASSPGAGVDYGYTF. The CDR3, as DNA: TGTGCCAGCTCCCCTGGGGCAGGGGTTGACTATGGCTACACCTTC. The chain uses TRBV18 and TRBJ1-2, with a tentative D call TRBD1 (6 bases). In germline, CDR1 is KGHSH, CDR2 LQKENI. There are 15 residues in the CDR3. V was pared by 6 bases and J by 3 bases, with 17 bases between.

This sequence joins TRBV12-3 or TRBV12-4 and TRBJ2-7; 9 bases are shared with TRBD1. The V and J ends lost 5 bases and 6 bases, in that order; junction bases with no gene match: 8. The CDR3 is made up of 14 amino acids. CDR3 DNA: TGTGCCAGCAGTCTCCGGGACAGGGCATCCGAGCAGTACTTC. This gives the protein CASSLRDRASEQYF.

The chain is built from TRBV7-2 and TRBJ2-5, with D uncertain. V was trimmed by 5 bases and J by 1 base, leaving 8 bases between them. The CDR3 runs to 13 residues. Germline CDR1 and CDR2: SGHTA and FQGNSA. Here the CDR3 reads CASSVSFQETQYF. In DNA form, the CDR3 reads TGTGCCAGCAGCGTATCCTTCCAAGAGACCCAGTACTTC. Based on the CDR3 plus reference TRBV7-2 and TRBJ2-5, the full variable domain is GAGVSQSPSNKVTEKGKDVELRCDPISGHTALYWYRQSLGQGLEFLIYFQGNSAPDKSGLPSDRFSAERTGGSVSTLTIQRTQQEDSAVYLCASSVSFQETQYFGPGTRLLVL.

To note about this clonotype: A clone one base away is much larger, so this may be a read error. The chain combines TRBV7-6 with TRBJ2-7; D tentatively reads TRBD1 or TRBD2 (6 bases each). The CDR3 loop spans 15 amino acids. Germline V CDR1 and CDR2: SGHVS, FNYEAQ. V was cut by 1 base and J by 2 bases, with 12 bases left in between. CDR3: CASSLVARGAYEQYF. CDR3 bases: TGTGCCAGCAGCTTAGTGGCTAGGGGGGCCTACGAGCAGTACTTC.

A few counts support this clonotype. The V and J genes are TRBV6-1 and TRBJ1-5, with D possibly matching TRBD1 (6 bases). Between the trimmed V and J ends, which lost 5 bases and 4 bases, there was a span of 18 bases. Germline lookup yields CDR1 MNHNS and CDR2 SASEGT. This CDR3 comprises 16 residues. The CDR3 here is CASSPHPRTENQPQHF. CDR3 nucleotides: TGTGCCAGCAGTCCCCACCCGAGGACAGAAAATCAGCCCCAGCATTTT.

The chain is built from TRBV18 and TRBJ1-1; D might be TRBD1 (6 bases). The CDR3 length is 13 residues. V lost 3 bases, J lost 11 bases, and 16 bases lay in between. Germline CDR1 KGHSH, CDR2 LQKENI. DNA for the CDR3: TGTGCCAGCTCACCTCAGGGGCCGGCTTTTGCTTTCTTT. Amino acids: CASSPQGPAFAFF.

The V and J genes are TRBV12-3 or TRBV12-4 and TRBJ1-5; tentative D call: TRBD1 (6 bases). The V and J ends lost 5 bases and 3 bases respectively, with 11 bases between them. CDR3 length: 14 residues. CDR3 sequence reads: CASSTRGANQPQHF. The DNA for the CDR3 is TGTGCCAGCAGTACACGGGGGGCCAATCAGCCCCAGCATTTT.